The clone carrying this TCR beta chain showed up just a few times. The antigen remains unidentified. The data belong to a study of CD8 T cells in ankylosing spondylitis. The length of the CDR3 is 15 residues. V gave up 5 bases and J gave up 10 bases; unmatched junction bases: 10. Germline V gene lookup returns CDR1 SNHLY and CDR2 FYNNEI. Study-wide results and caveats: With a CD8+ phenotype, disease-linked clones were relatively rare in peripheral blood. Clones linked to disease were reported to show significant enrichment in matched ankylosing spondylitis synovial fluid. Seemingly characteristic of ankylosing spondylitis blood was a TCR beta motif consisting of eight highly homologous variants.

One entry per CDR3 protein, called by TCRdb with MiXCR from the 5' RACE reads. The sample consists of 800,000 to 900,000 distinct CDR3 sequences, 12% of them appearing once. V and J are TRBV2 and TRBJ1-6; 8 bases are shared with TRBD1. This sequence originates from a male donor with ankylosing spondylitis. Source material: blood, either unsorted or a sorted T cell fraction (not recorded which). DNA for the CDR3: TGTGCCAGCAGTCAGACGGACAGGGTAGGGTCACCCCTCCACTTT. Translated: CASSQTDRVGSPLHF.